The rows below give T cell receptor beta chains drawn from one sample of a study of T cell responses to AZD1222 COVID-19 vaccine. Repertoires were generated with immunoSEQ multiplex PCR, while TCRdb's copy carries only in-frame clones and drops some. Of roughly 120,000 clones listed, about 91% were seen once; the top ten hold approximately 3%. Sequenced here: peripheral blood, sampled on day 0 of AZD1222 vaccination. Receptors were obtained from an adult in good health. CDR3s include the opening cysteine and the closing phenylalanine or tryptophan. The order of the fields is J gene, V gene, D gene, clone size, CDR3 DNA, CDR3 protein. The D gene is left open where the match is weak. A row's size may be missing; if present it is once, few, many or a size class.

j_gene: TRBJ2-7
v_gene: TRBV4-2
d_gene: .
abundance: .
CDR3nt: TGTGCCAGCAGCTGGGATTGGTCCCTACGGGTCTACGAGCAGTACTTC
CDR3aa: CASSWDWSLRVYEQYF

j_gene: TRBJ2-2
v_gene: TRBV25-1
d_gene: TRBD1
abundance: .
CDR3nt: TGTGCCAGCAGTGAAGAGTGGACAGGGGCGAACACCGGGGAGCTGTTTTTT
CDR3aa: CASSEEWTGANTGELFF

j_gene: TRBJ1-1
v_gene: TRBV5-1
d_gene: .
abundance: .
CDR3nt: TGCGCCAGCAGCTTGGGTTGGGGGGCAAATACTGAAGCTTTCTTT
CDR3aa: CASSLGWGANTEAFF

j_gene: TRBJ2-3
v_gene: TRBV24-1
d_gene: TRBD2
abundance: .
CDR3nt: TGTGCCACCAGTGCAGCGGGAGGGCCGCCAGATACGCAGTATTTT
CDR3aa: CATSAAGGPPDTQYF

j_gene: TRBJ1-1
v_gene: TRBV7-9
d_gene: TRBD1
abundance: .
CDR3nt: TGTGCCAGCAGCTCCCCTCCGGGACAGAGACAGAACACTGAAGCTTTCTTT
CDR3aa: CASSSPPGQRQNTEAFF

j_gene: TRBJ1-4
v_gene: TRBV14
d_gene: .
abundance: .
CDR3nt: TGTGCCAGCAGCCAAGATCGGGGGCCCCGGAAAAAACTGTTTTTT
CDR3aa: CASSQDRGPRKKLFF

j_gene: TRBJ1-2
v_gene: TRBV5-1
d_gene: .
abundance: .
CDR3nt: TGCGCCACCCCGTTATCGGGAAGTAACTATGGCTACACCTTC
CDR3aa: CATPLSGSNYGYTF

j_gene: TRBJ2-7
v_gene: TRBV27
d_gene: .
abundance: .
CDR3nt: TGTGCCAGCGGCCAGGGGGGAATTTCCTACGAGCAGTACTTC
CDR3aa: CASGQGGISYEQYF

j_gene: TRBJ2-7
v_gene: TRBV5-1
d_gene: .
abundance: .
CDR3nt: TGCGCCAGCAGCTTGGATCGGGTCGCCACTGGTGAGCAGTACTTC
CDR3aa: CASSLDRVATGEQYF

j_gene: TRBJ1-3
v_gene: TRBV6-5
d_gene: TRBD1
abundance: .
CDR3nt: TGTGCCAGCAGTTACTCTCAGGGGGCTGGAAACACCATATATTTT
CDR3aa: CASSYSQGAGNTIYF

j_gene: TRBJ1-5
v_gene: TRBV9
d_gene: TRBD1
abundance: .
CDR3nt: TGTGCCAGCAGCGTAGAGGGCAGGGGGAATCAGCCCCAGCATTTT
CDR3aa: CASSVEGRGNQPQHF

j_gene: TRBJ1-2
v_gene: TRBV6-4
d_gene: .
abundance: .
CDR3nt: TGTGCCAGCAGTGACTCAGGAGAGGATGGCTACACCTTC
CDR3aa: CASSDSGEDGYTF

j_gene: TRBJ2-5
v_gene: TRBV2
d_gene: TRBD2
abundance: .
CDR3nt: TGTGCCAGCGGCACCTCGAGAGAGGCTAGCGGGAGGCAGGGATGGGAGACCCAGTACTTC
CDR3aa: CASGTSREASGRQGWETQYF

j_gene: TRBJ2-1
v_gene: TRBV19
d_gene: .
abundance: .
CDR3nt: TGTGCCAGTAGTATTCTAGGGGGGGCGGTTTACAATGAGCAGTTCTTC
CDR3aa: CASSILGGAVYNEQFF

j_gene: TRBJ1-1
v_gene: TRBV6-4
d_gene: TRBD1
abundance: .
CDR3nt: TGTGCCAGCCGGCGGACAGGTGCGATGAACACTGAAGCTTTCTTT
CDR3aa: CASRRTGAMNTEAFF

j_gene: TRBJ1-5
v_gene: TRBV6-2/TRBV6-3
d_gene: .
abundance: .
CDR3nt: TGTGCCAGCAGTTACCGACCCCTCCGGGGGGCGGCTGGGGAGCCCCAGCATTTT
CDR3aa: CASSYRPLRGAAGEPQHF

j_gene: TRBJ1-1
v_gene: TRBV7-2
d_gene: .
abundance: .
CDR3nt: TGTGCCAGCAGCCCTCTCTCTGGACAGCGCACTGAAGCTTTCTTT
CDR3aa: CASSPLSGQRTEAFF

j_gene: TRBJ2-5
v_gene: TRBV12-3/TRBV12-4
d_gene: .
abundance: once
CDR3nt: TGTGCCAGCAGTTTAACGGAGACCCAGTACTTC
CDR3aa: CASSLTETQYF

j_gene: TRBJ1-1
v_gene: TRBV7-9
d_gene: .
abundance: .
CDR3nt: TGTGCCAGCAGCTCCATGGACAGATTGAACACTGAAGCTTTCTTT
CDR3aa: CASSSMDRLNTEAFF

j_gene: TRBJ2-7
v_gene: TRBV11-2
d_gene: .
abundance: .
CDR3nt: TGTGCCAGCAGCTTTAGGGGTAACGAGCAGTACTTC
CDR3aa: CASSFRGNEQYF

j_gene: TRBJ1-5
v_gene: TRBV9
d_gene: TRBD1
abundance: .
CDR3nt: TGTGCCAGCAGCGTAGGACAGGGTGATCAGCCCCAGCATTTT
CDR3aa: CASSVGQGDQPQHF

j_gene: TRBJ1-5
v_gene: TRBV4-1
d_gene: .
abundance: .
CDR3nt: TGCGCCAGCAGCCAAGCACTCAGGGGTAATCAGCCCCAGCATTTT
CDR3aa: CASSQALRGNQPQHF

j_gene: TRBJ1-6
v_gene: TRBV24-1
d_gene: .
abundance: .
CDR3nt: TGTGCCACCTCGGGGGCGGGACGCGATTCACCCCTCCACTTT
CDR3aa: CATSGAGRDSPLHF

j_gene: TRBJ2-1
v_gene: TRBV6-4
d_gene: .
abundance: .
CDR3nt: TGTGCCAGCAGGAAGACTAGCTACAATGAGCAGTTCTTC
CDR3aa: CASRKTSYNEQFF

j_gene: TRBJ2-1
v_gene: TRBV5-1
d_gene: .
abundance: .
CDR3nt: TGCGCCAGCAGCTTGGCCGGACTCTACAATGAGCAGTTCTTC
CDR3aa: CASSLAGLYNEQFF

j_gene: TRBJ2-7
v_gene: TRBV7-9
d_gene: .
abundance: .
CDR3nt: TGTGCCAGCAGCTCACTCGGGGACGGGTTCTACGAGCAGTACTTC
CDR3aa: CASSSLGDGFYEQYF

j_gene: TRBJ2-2
v_gene: TRBV4-2
d_gene: .
abundance: .
CDR3nt: TGTGCCAGCAGCCAAGTAACGGGGCCCAACACCGGGGAGCTGTTTTTT
CDR3aa: CASSQVTGPNTGELFF